A single sample gave rise to the 26 T cell receptor beta chains below, sequenced in a study of OX40 agonist ivuxolimab in advanced cancers. Some clones are missing from TCRdb's copy, which holds only in-frame ones; the method was immunoSEQ multiplex PCR. The table lists tens of thousands of clones, approximately 90% of them singletons. The sample here was CD4+ or CD8+ T cells sorted from blood, taken in a trial of the OX40 agonist ivuxolimab. The receptors originated from an adult with an advanced solid tumor such as melanoma, head and neck, liver or kidney cancer.

This chain joins TRBV4-1 and TRBJ2-7, with D perhaps TRBD2 (5 bases). Germline V gene sequence: CDR1 MGHRA, CDR2 YSYEKL. This CDR3 has 14 residues. With 4 bases removed from V and 4 bases from J, the gap between germline ends came to 14 bases. CDR3 coding DNA: TGCGCCAGCAGCCCCCGCCAGCGGAGTTACGAGCAGTACTTC. This sequence encodes CASSPRQRSYEQYF.

This chain links TRBV13 with TRBJ1-1; D is ambiguous. CDR1 is PRHDT and CDR2 is FYEKMQ in the germline V gene (reference sequence). This CDR3 is 12 amino acids long. Trimming pared 5 bases from V and 5 bases from J, leaving 9 bases between. CDR3 DNA sequence: TGTGCCAGCAGCCCGGGGAGGACTGAAGCTTTCTTT. Its protein product is CASSPGRTEAFF.

The chain links TRBV6-5 to TRBJ2-1, with a weak D call TRBD2 (5 bases). CDR3 length: 15 residues. V was cut by 6 bases and J by 0 bases, with 12 bases left in between. Germline assignment: CDR1 MNHEY and CDR2 SVGAGI. This CDR3 is CASSRAGSSYNEQFF. CDR3 coding DNA: TGTGCCAGCAGCCGGGCTGGGAGCTCCTACAATGAGCAGTTCTTC.

The chain recombines TRBV4-3 with TRBJ2-7, with D tentatively TRBD1 (6 bases). The length of the CDR3 is 13 residues. V lost 4 bases to trimming and J lost 4 bases, with 11 bases between them. Germline V gene sequence: CDR1 LGHNA, CDR2 YSLEER. Here the CDR3 reads CASSRSDSYEQYF. For the CDR3, the DNA is TGCGCCAGCAGCCGTTCGGACAGTTACGAGCAGTACTTC.

V and J are TRBV7-6 and TRBJ1-5; D gene uncertain. The ends were cut back, 5 bases at V and 4 bases at J, with 9 bases in the middle. The CDR3 consists of 13 residues. Germline loops: CDR1 SGHVS, CDR2 FNYEAQ. The CDR3 loop reads CASSPRENQPQHF. The CDR3 bases are TGTGCCAGCAGCCCCCGTGAGAATCAGCCCCAGCATTTT.

Comments on this clone: Other DNA sequences of this sample code for an identical CDR3. This CDR3 is CASSVAGSTDTQYF. The CDR3 region has the DNA TGTGCCAGCAGCGTAGCCGGGAGCACAGATACGCAGTATTTT. The V and J genes are TRBV9 and TRBJ2-3; no clear D. Germline values: CDR1 SGDLS, CDR2 YYNGEE. CDR3 length equals 14 residues. Trimming took off 0 bases at V and 0 bases at J, with 5 bases between the two ends.

This chain connects TRBV4-1 to TRBJ2-3, with 12 bases matching TRBD2. The CDR3 runs to 18 residues. CDR1 is MGHRA and CDR2 is YSYEKL in the germline V gene. The V gene end was trimmed by 0 bases and the J gene end by 6 bases; junction bases not matched to a gene: 10. The CDR3 protein is CASSQDEVLAGGPDTQYF. CDR3 bases: TGCGCCAGCAGCCAAGATGAGGTCCTAGCGGGAGGGCCGGATACGCAGTATTTT.

The V gene is TRBV12-5, the J gene TRBJ2-1; 11 positions agree with TRBD1. Germline-derived CDR1 and CDR2 are LGHNT and FRNRAP. The CDR3 has 16 residues. The ends lost 3 bases at V and 3 bases at J; junction bases unmatched: 4. CDR3 nucleotides: TGTGCTAGTGGTTTAGGCGGGACAGGGGGCTACAATGAGCAGTTCTTC. Its translation: CASGLGGTGGYNEQFF. Based on the CDR3 plus reference TRBV12-5 and TRBJ2-1, the full variable domain is DARVTQTPRHKVTEMGQEVTMRCQPILGHNTVFWYRQTMMQGLELLAYFRNRAPLDDSGMPKDRFSAEMPDATLATLKIQPSEPRDSAVYFCASGLGGTGGYNEQFFGPGTRLTVL.

This chain joins TRBV19 and TRBJ2-1, with 12 positions matching TRBD1. Germline CDR1 reads LNHDA; CDR2 reads SQIVND (reference sequence). J gave up 8 bases and V 5 bases, and 4 bases lay outside the gene matches. This CDR3 is built from 14 residues. The CDR3 loop reads CASSPGTGGYEQFF. In DNA form, the CDR3 reads TGTGCCAGTAGTCCCGGGACAGGGGGCTATGAGCAGTTCTTC.

The chain combines TRBV5-1 with TRBJ2-7, with TRBD2 matching over 8 bases. The trim removed 0 bases at V and 4 bases at J, leaving 6 bases unmatched. Germline loops: CDR1 SGHRS, CDR2 YFSETQ. This CDR3 has 15 amino acids. This CDR3 is CASSLESGGLYEQYF. The CDR3 DNA sequence: TGCGCCAGCAGCTTGGAGTCGGGAGGGCTTTACGAGCAGTACTTC.

This chain links TRBV2 with TRBJ1-1; D might be TRBD1 (5 bases). The germline V gene has CDR1 SNHLY and CDR2 FYNNEI. CDR3 length: 14 amino acids. Trimming took off 4 bases at V and 0 bases at J, with 9 bases between the two ends. Here the CDR3 DNA reads TGTGCCAGCAGTGGGGGCAGACTGAACACTGAAGCTTTCTTT. It translates to CASSGGRLNTEAFF.

CDR3 residues: CASSLAGDEQYF. Here the CDR3 DNA reads TGTGCCAGCTCACTAGCGGGAGACGAGCAGTACTTC. The V gene is TRBV27, the J gene TRBJ2-7; 11 bases agree with TRBD2. The ends lost 8 bases at V and 5 bases at J; junction bases unmatched: 2. There are 12 residues in the CDR3. The germline V gene has CDR1 MNHEY and CDR2 SMNVEV (reference sequence).

The chain is built from TRBV6-1 and TRBJ1-1; 10 nucleotides line up with TRBD1. Germline lookup yields CDR1 MNHNS and CDR2 SASEGT. The CDR3 has 15 residues. V shed 7 bases, J shed 1 base, and the junction held 6 bases outside the gene matches. The CDR3 nucleotides read TGTGCCAGCATGTGGACAGGGGGAAGGAACACTGAAGCTTTCTTT. As protein: CASMWTGGRNTEAFF.

The chain uses TRBV28 and TRBJ2-3; TRBD2 aligns across 7 bases. Germline CDR1 MDHEN, CDR2 SYDVKM. J was trimmed by 0 bases and V by 5 bases; bases with no gene match: 11. This CDR3 region has 17 residues. CDR3 in amino acids: CASSPDVGGKSTDTQYF. The CDR3 DNA sequence: TGTGCCAGCAGTCCCGACGTCGGGGGGAAGAGCACAGATACGCAGTATTTT.

The chain couples TRBV4-1 to TRBJ2-7; no reliable D call. Germline CDR1 is MGHRA and CDR2 is YSYEKL. This CDR3 is built from 14 residues. V lost 0 bases and J 3 bases, leaving 9 bases between the germline ends. CDR3 sequence reads: CASSQDRVFYEQYF. DNA of the CDR3: TGCGCCAGCAGCCAAGATCGGGTGTTCTACGAGCAGTACTTC.

The rearrangement uses TRBV5-4 and TRBJ2-5; 8 bases line up with TRBD1. Germline V gives CDR1 SGHNT, CDR2 YYREEE (reference sequence). Losses at the gene ends were 0 bases for V and 4 bases for J; bases not matched to a gene: 8. The CDR3 totals 16 residues. The DNA of the CDR3 is TGTGCCAGCAGCTTGGCAGGGGGCGCGGAGAGAGAGACCCAGTACTTC. It is translated as CASSLAGGAERETQYF. Together with reference TRBV5-4 and TRBJ2-5, the CDR3 gives the full variable domain: ETGVTQSPTHLIKTRGQQVTLRCSSQSGHNTVSWYQQALGQGPQFIFQYYREEENGRGNFPPRFSGLQFPNYSSELNVNALELDDSALYLCASSLAGGAERETQYFGPGTRLLVL.

In regard to this clone: Sequence at one end of the junction differs from germline and may be a read error. The chain is built from TRBV7-7 and TRBJ2-5; 7 nucleotides line up with TRBD2. Germline CDR1 reads SSHAT; CDR2 reads FNYEAQ (reference sequence). The CDR3 contains 15 residues. The CDR3 sequence: CASSLGAGLQETQYF. The DNA of the CDR3 is TGTGCTAGCAGCTTAGGAGCGGGACTCCAAGAGACCCAGTACTTC.

The chain carries TRBV18 and TRBJ2-1; TRBD2 agrees at 9 bases. The CDR3 sequence is 21 residues long. The V gene's germline CDR1 is KGHSH and CDR2 LQKENI. V trimming: 3 bases; J trimming: 1 base; junction bases outside the gene matches: 19. CDR3 sequence reads: CASSPLVGWGSGSLSYNEQFF. The DNA for the CDR3 is TGTGCCAGCTCACCCTTGGTGGGCTGGGGTAGCGGGAGCCTTTCCTACAATGAGCAGTTCTTC.

The rearrangement uses TRBV9 and TRBJ2-7; 9 bases agree with TRBD1. The CDR3 has 13 amino acids. The trim removed 3 bases at V and 3 bases at J, leaving 1 base unmatched. Per germline, CDR1 SGDLS and CDR2 YYNGEE. The CDR3 sequence: CASSGGQGYEQYF. The CDR3 bases are TGTGCCAGCAGCGGGGGACAGGGCTACGAGCAGTACTTC.

The V call is TRBV27, the J call TRBJ2-7; 13 nucleotides align to TRBD2. J was trimmed by 5 bases and V by 1 base; bases with no gene match: 5. From germline, CDR1 is MNHEY and CDR2 SMNVEV (reference sequence). There are 16 residues in the CDR3. The CDR3 DNA reads as TGTGCCAGCAGTTTATGGACTAGCGGGAGAGGGGACGAGCAGTACTTC. It codes for CASSLWTSGRGDEQYF.

J is TRBJ2-7 and V is TRBV6-1; D tentatively fits TRBD1 or TRBD2 (5 bases each). The CDR3 is 14 amino acids. CDR1 MNHNS and CDR2 SASEGT come from the germline V gene. V lost 2 bases and J 4 bases, leaving 12 bases between the germline ends. This CDR3 is CASSERERQYEQYF. CDR3 bases: TGTGCCAGCAGTGAAAGGGAGAGACAGTACGAGCAGTACTTC.

V usage is TRBV30 and J usage is TRBJ1-1; D ambiguous. Germline V lookup: CDR1 GTSNPN, CDR2 SVGIG (reference sequence). The V end was cut by 8 bases, the J end by 11 bases, with 18 bases between. This CDR3 is 11 amino acids long. The CDR3 DNA reads TGTGCCCGTAAGGTGGGCGTTGAGGCTTTCTTT. As protein: CARKVGVEAFF.

The chain couples TRBV27 to TRBJ2-5; 8 bases match TRBD1. CDR1 MNHEY and CDR2 SMNVEV come from the germline V gene (reference sequence). There are 14 residues in the CDR3. V trimming: 4 bases; J trimming: 4 bases; junction bases outside the gene matches: 5. CDR3 in amino acids: CASSSRTGSETQYF. In DNA form, the CDR3 reads TGTGCCAGCAGTTCTCGGACAGGGTCAGAGACCCAGTACTTC.

V usage is TRBV7-4 and J usage is TRBJ2-6; D gene ambiguous. Germline CDR1 is SGHVT and CDR2 is SQSDAQ. V gave up 5 bases and J gave up 5 bases, with 22 bases separating them. The CDR3 has 18 amino acids. The CDR3 sequence is CASSQPHSSQSRANVLTF. CDR3 nucleotide sequence: TGTGCCAGCAGCCAACCTCACAGCTCACAAAGTCGGGCCAACGTCCTGACTTTC.

This chain joins TRBV7-6 and TRBJ2-7; the D is unclear. The germline V and J ends were trimmed by 1 base and 3 bases, with 13 bases remaining between them. This CDR3 is 15 amino acids long. Germline CDR1 and CDR2: SGHVS and FNYEAQ. The CDR3 protein is CASSLEVGRHYEQYF. The CDR3 DNA reads TGTGCCAGCAGCTTAGAGGTCGGTCGGCACTACGAGCAGTACTTC. Using reference TRBV7-6 and TRBJ2-7 for the parts outside the CDR3, the full variable domain is GAGVSQSPRYKVTKRGQDVALRCDPISGHVSLYWYRQALGQGPEFLTYFNYEAQQDKSGLPNDRFSAERPEGSISTLTIQRTEQRDSAMYRCASSLEVGRHYEQYFGPGTRLTVT.

This chain connects TRBV7-9 to TRBJ2-1, with 11 nucleotides matching TRBD2. V was pared by 5 bases and J by 8 bases, with 5 bases of the junction left unmatched. The CDR3 totals 14 residues. Germline lookup yields CDR1 SEHNR and CDR2 FQNEAQ (reference sequence). The CDR3 sequence is CASSPPGLADEQFF. In DNA, the CDR3 is TGTGCCAGCAGCCCCCCGGGACTAGCGGATGAGCAGTTCTTC.